This T cell receptor (beta chain) was documented in a study of cytomegalovirus exposure and HLA in healthy donors. PCR involved 60 Vbeta and 13 Jbeta primers. Method: immunoSEQ multiplex PCR; TCRdb's copy keeps in-frame clones and lacks some. In all, the sample yields about 130,000 clones. The ends lost 6 bases at V and 7 bases at J; junction bases unmatched: 6. This CDR3 spans 13 amino acids. Germline lookup yields CDR1 MNHEY and CDR2 SMNVEV (reference sequence). The clonotype was recovered from a woman aged 55-75 years in good health and CMV-seronegative. Sequenced sample: PBMCs. This chain connects TRBV27 to TRBJ1-2, with 9 bases matching TRBD1. The CDR3 DNA is TGTGCCAGCAGATCAACAGGGGGCTTTGGCTACACCTTC. Amino acids: CASRSTGGFGYTF.